This TCR beta chain was sequenced in a study of Graves' ophthalmopathy and Graves' hyperthyroidism. Study details: No progression to ophthalmopathy over 18 months defined stable hyperthyroidism.

Amplifying from RNA transcripts, the study obtained TCR beta CDR3 regions. Investigators did first-round RT-PCR with HTBI primers, then second-round multiplex PCR. TCRdb re-called the multiplex PCR reads through MiXCR, storing one row per CDR3 protein. The data hold over a million distinct CDR3 sequences, with about 38% observed a single time. Other autoimmune disease, uncontrolled infection, pregnancy and lactation led to exclusion. Germline CDR1 SQVTM, CDR2 ANQGSEA. This CDR3 is built from 14 residues. This sequence originates from an adult man with Graves' hyperthyroidism. The gene calls are TRBV29-1 and TRBJ2-6, with TRBD2 matching over 7 bases. The sample comprised peripheral blood or thyroid tissue (not recorded which). CDR3 nucleotides: TGCAGGGGAGGGTCCGCCTCTGGGGCCAACGTCCTGACTTTC. Protein: CRGGSASGANVLTF.